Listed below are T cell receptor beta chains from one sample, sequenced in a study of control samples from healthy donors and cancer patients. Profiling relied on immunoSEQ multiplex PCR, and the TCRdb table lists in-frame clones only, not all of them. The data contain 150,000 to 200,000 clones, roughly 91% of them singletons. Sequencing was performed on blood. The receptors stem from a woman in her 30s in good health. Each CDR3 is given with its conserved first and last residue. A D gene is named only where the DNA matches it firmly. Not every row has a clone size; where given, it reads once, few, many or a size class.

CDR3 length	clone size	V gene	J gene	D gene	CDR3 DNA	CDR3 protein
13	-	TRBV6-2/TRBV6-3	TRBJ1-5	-	TGTGCCAGCACCCCCCAGGAGAATCAGCCCCAGCATTTT	CASTPQENQPQHF
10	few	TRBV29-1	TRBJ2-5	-	TGCAGCGGGGGCAGGGAGACCCAGTACTTC	CSGGRETQYF
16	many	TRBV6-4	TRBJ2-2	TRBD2	TGTGCCAGCAGTGACGGTTCTAGCGGGGGAACCGGGGAGCTGTTTTTT	CASSDGSSGGTGELFF
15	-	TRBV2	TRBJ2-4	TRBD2	TGTGCCAGCAGGGGGGGTAGCGGGACCAAAAACATTCAGTACTTC	CASRGGSGTKNIQYF
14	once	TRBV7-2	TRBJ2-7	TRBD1	TGTGCCAGCAGCCAACAGGGGGCCACCTACGAGCAGTACTTC	CASSQQGATYEQYF
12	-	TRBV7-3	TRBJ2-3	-	TGTGCCAGCAGCCCCCAGGCGGGTACGCAGTATTTT	CASSPQAGTQYF
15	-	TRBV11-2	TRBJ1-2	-	TGTGCCAGCAGCTTAGATCGGTGGGGGGACTATGGCTACACCTTC	CASSLDRWGDYGYTF
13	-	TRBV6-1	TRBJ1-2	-	TGTGCCAGCAGTGAGGGGGGACCCTATGGCTACACCTTC	CASSEGGPYGYTF
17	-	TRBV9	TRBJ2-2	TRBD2	TGTGCCAGCAGCGACGCACTAGCGGGGGGGAACACCGGGGAGCTGTTTTTT	CASSDALAGGNTGELFF
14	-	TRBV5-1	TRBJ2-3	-	TGCGCCAGCAGCTTGGAGGGTTTCGCAGATACGCAGTATTTT	CASSLEGFADTQYF
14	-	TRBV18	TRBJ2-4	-	TGTGCCAGCTCAGCGACCCTTGCCAAAAACATTCAGTACTTC	CASSATLAKNIQYF
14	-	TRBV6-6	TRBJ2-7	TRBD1	TGTGCCAGCAGAACCGGGACAGGAAACTACGAGCAGTACTTC	CASRTGTGNYEQYF
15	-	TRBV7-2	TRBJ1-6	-	TGTGCCAGCAGCTTAGACGATTTCGGAGATTCACCCCTCCACTTT	CASSLDDFGDSPLHF
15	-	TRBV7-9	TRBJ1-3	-	TGTGCCAGCAGCTTAGCAAGGACAGCTGGAAACACCATATATTTT	CASSLARTAGNTIYF
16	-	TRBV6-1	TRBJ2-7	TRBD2	TGTGCCAGCAGTGTTAGCGGGGGTGCGTACTCCTACGAGCAGTACTTC	CASSVSGGAYSYEQYF
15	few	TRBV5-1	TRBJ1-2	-	TGCGCCAGCAGCTTGATTGGGGGGGCACCCTATGGCTACACCTTC	CASSLIGGAPYGYTF
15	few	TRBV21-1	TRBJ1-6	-	TGTGCCAGCAGCAAAAGGGAGACAGGTAATTCACCCCTCCACTTT	CASSKRETGNSPLHF
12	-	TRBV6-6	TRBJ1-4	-	TGTGCCAGCAGTTCCCTTGATGAAAAACTGTTTTTT	CASSSLDEKLFF
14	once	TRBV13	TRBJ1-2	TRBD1	TGTGCCAGCAGCTTAAACAGGGGGAACTATGGCTACACCTTC	CASSLNRGNYGYTF
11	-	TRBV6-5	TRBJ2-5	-	TGTGCCAGCAGCCGGCAAGAGACCCAGTACTTC	CASSRQETQYF
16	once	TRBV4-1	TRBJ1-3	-	TGCGCCAGCAGCCAATTGGGGGGGGGATTTGGAAACACCATATATTTT	CASSQLGGGFGNTIYF
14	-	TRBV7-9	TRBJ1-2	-	TGTGCCAGCAGCCCCCATGACAGGCAATATGGCTACACCTTC	CASSPHDRQYGYTF
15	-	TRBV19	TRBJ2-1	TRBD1	TGTGCCAGTAGTATACCCGACAGGGGGCGCAATGAGCAGTTCTTC	CASSIPDRGRNEQFF
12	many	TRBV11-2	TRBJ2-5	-	TGTGCCAGCAGCTTAGTCGGGGAGACCCAGTACTTC	CASSLVGETQYF
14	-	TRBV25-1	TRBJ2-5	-	TGTGCCACCCAACCCTTAACAGGGAAGGAGACCCAGTACTTC	CATQPLTGKETQYF
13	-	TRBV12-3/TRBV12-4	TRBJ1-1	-	TGTGCCAGCAGATCAGTGATATACACTGAAGCTTTCTTT	CASRSVIYTEAFF
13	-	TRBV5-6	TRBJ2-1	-	TGTGCCAGCAGCTTGGATGAGGTCAATGAGCAGTTCTTC	CASSLDEVNEQFF
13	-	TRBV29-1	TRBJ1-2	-	TGCAGCGTTGGGGGGGGAAGGGACTATGGCTACACCTTC	CSVGGGRDYGYTF
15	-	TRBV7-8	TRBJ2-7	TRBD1	TGTGCCAGCAGCTTAGCGCAGGGGGCGCGTAGGGAGCAGTACTTC	CASSLAQGARREQYF
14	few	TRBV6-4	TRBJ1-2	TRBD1	TGTGCCAGCAGTGACTCGACAGGGATGAACGGCTACACCTTC	CASSDSTGMNGYTF
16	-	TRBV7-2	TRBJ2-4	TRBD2	TGTGCCAGCAGCTTATCTAGCGGGAGCGCCAAAAACATTCAGTACTTC	CASSLSSGSAKNIQYF
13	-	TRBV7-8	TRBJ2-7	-	TGTGCCAGCAGCTTATTCAAGGGGCGCGAGCAGTACTTC	CASSLFKGREQYF
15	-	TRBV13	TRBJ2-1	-	TGTGCCAGCAGCGACGGACGGGGGACCAACAATGAGCAGTTCTTC	CASSDGRGTNNEQFF
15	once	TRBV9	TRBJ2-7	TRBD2	TGTGCCAGCAGCCCCAGCGGGGGGCGGGGCAACGAGCAGTACTTC	CASSPSGGRGNEQYF
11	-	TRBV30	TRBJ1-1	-	TGTGCCTGGGTCCGGAACACTGAAGCTTTCTTT	CAWVRNTEAFF
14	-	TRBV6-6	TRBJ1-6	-	TGTGCCAGCTGGGAAGGATCCTATAATTCACCCCTCCACTTT	CASWEGSYNSPLHF
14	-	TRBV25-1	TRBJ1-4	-	TGTGCCAGCAGTGAATTTGGCCCTAATGAAAAACTGTTTTTT	CASSEFGPNEKLFF
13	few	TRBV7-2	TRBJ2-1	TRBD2	TGTGCCAGCAGCTTACCTAGCGGGAGGACCCAGTTCTTC	CASSLPSGRTQFF
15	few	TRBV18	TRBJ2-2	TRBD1	TGTGCCAGCTCACCACCCGGGACAGGGCACGGGGAGCTGTTTTTT	CASSPPGTGHGELFF
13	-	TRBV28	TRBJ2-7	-	TGTGCCAGCAGTCTACAGGGTACGCACGAGCAGTACTTC	CASSLQGTHEQYF
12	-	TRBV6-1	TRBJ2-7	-	TGTGCCAGCAGTGAAAGGGGGTACGAGCAGTACTTC	CASSERGYEQYF
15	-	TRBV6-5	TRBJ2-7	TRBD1	TGTGCCAGCAGTTACTCCGGGACAGGGGGCCACGAGCAGTACTTC	CASSYSGTGGHEQYF
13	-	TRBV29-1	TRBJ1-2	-	TGCAGCGTTGTCGCAGGGTCTAACTATGGCTACACCTTC	CSVVAGSNYGYTF
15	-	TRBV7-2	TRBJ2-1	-	TGTGCCAGCAGCTTATTCCCGGGGGTGATCAATGAGCAGTTCTTC	CASSLFPGVINEQFF
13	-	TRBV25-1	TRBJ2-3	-	TGTGCCAGCAGTGAAGCGGGCACAGATACGCAGTATTTT	CASSEAGTDTQYF
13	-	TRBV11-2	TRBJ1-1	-	TGTGCCAGCAGCTTAGGCGGGAACACTGAAGCTTTCTTT	CASSLGGNTEAFF
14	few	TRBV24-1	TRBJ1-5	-	TGTGCCACCAGCGATAGGGAGGGCAATCAGCCCCAGCATTTT	CATSDREGNQPQHF